The 27 T cell receptor beta chains below all came from one sample that was sequenced in a study of CD8 T cells in Susac syndrome. Reverse transcription of about 0.45 to 1 ug RNA was performed with random hexamers. In TCRdb, the immunoSEQ multiplex PCR reads were re-called with MiXCR into one record per CDR3 protein. This sample has fewer than 200,000 distinct CDR3 sequences; approximately 95% occur once, and the top ten carry 0.15% to 0.2%. Sequencing input: CD8+ T cells from PBMCs. The receptors were sampled from a human donor with multiple sclerosis.

The chain has TRBV20-1 and TRBJ1-5, with D uncertain. Trimming left V 0 bases short and J 3 bases short, with 15 bases between. This CDR3 region has 16 residues. CDR1 and CDR2 (germline): DFQATT, SNEGSKA (reference sequence). The CDR3 sequence is CSARDFFRANNQPQHF. In DNA form, the CDR3 reads TGCAGTGCTAGAGATTTCTTTAGGGCCAACAATCAGCCCCAGCATTTT.

This sequence joins TRBV4-1 and TRBJ1-2; unclear D gene. Trimming stripped 1 base from V and 2 bases from J, with 11 bases between. The CDR3 runs to 15 residues. Germline V CDR1 and CDR2: MGHRA, YSYEKL. CDR3 residues: CASSQVPGPNYGYTF. DNA of the CDR3: TGCGCCAGCAGCCAAGTTCCGGGTCCCAACTATGGCTACACCTTC.

The chain couples TRBV28 to TRBJ2-5, with D possibly TRBD1 on 6 matching bases. The CDR3 consists of 14 residues. Germline values: CDR1 MDHEN, CDR2 SYDVKM. Trimming removed 10 bases at V and 5 bases at J, with 20 bases between. The CDR3 loop is CATYTDSRRETQYF. The CDR3 region has the DNA TGTGCCACCTATACGGACAGTCGCCGGGAGACCCAGTACTTC.

The V and J genes are TRBV6-5 and TRBJ2-1; TRBD1 aligns across 11 bases. The CDR3 covers 14 residues. The V gene end was trimmed by 6 bases and the J gene end by 10 bases; junction bases not matched to a gene: 8. Germline-derived CDR1 and CDR2 are MNHEY and SVGAGI. This CDR3 is CASSLRDRGNEQFF. The CDR3 nucleotides are TGTGCCAGCAGCCTCAGGGACAGGGGGAACGAGCAGTTCTTC.

The rearrangement uses TRBV6-1 and TRBJ2-3; D is unclear. This CDR3 has 15 residues. Trimming took 2 bases from V and 4 from J, leaving 13 bases between them. Germline V gives CDR1 MNHNS, CDR2 SASEGT. CDR3 in DNA: TGTGCCAGCAGTGAACCCGCCGTAAGCGCAGATACGCAGTATTTT. Translating it yields CASSEPAVSADTQYF.

The chain is built from TRBV9 and TRBJ2-3, with D perhaps matching TRBD1 (7 bases). V dropped 3 bases and J dropped 2 bases, with 16 bases sitting between them. Germline V gene lookup returns CDR1 SGDLS and CDR2 YYNGEE. CDR3 length equals 16 residues. The CDR3 bases are TGTGCCAGCAGCGCCTCAGGGGGGTACTACACAGATACGCAGTATTTT. Its translation is CASSASGGYYTDTQYF.

In nucleotides, the CDR3 is TGTGCCAGCAGCTCGGGCATGACGGGACTACTATACGAGCAGTACTTC. Translation: CASSSGMTGLLYEQYF. The V gene is TRBV7-9, the J gene TRBJ2-7; TRBD2 matches 7 bases. After removal of 4 bases from V and 4 bases from J, the junction contained 13 bases not matched to a gene. The CDR3 has 16 amino acids. Germline V lookup: CDR1 SEHNR, CDR2 FQNEAQ (reference sequence).

J is TRBJ2-7 and V is TRBV29-1, with TRBD1 as a possible D gene (6 bases). Looked up from germline, CDR1 is SQVTM and CDR2 is ANQGSEA. V lost 3 bases and J lost 2, with 11 bases in between. The CDR3 spans 13 residues. CDR3 DNA sequence: TGCAGCGTTGACCCGGGACACCCCTACGAGCAGTACTTC. The encoded protein is CSVDPGHPYEQYF.

This clonotype was detected once. The chain joins TRBV12-3 or TRBV12-4 to TRBJ2-7; 9 nucleotides agree with TRBD1. Trimming at V came to 6 bases and at J to 4 bases, leaving 7 bases not matched to a gene. The CDR3 is 14 amino acids. CDR3: CASSPTGGRYEQYF. Written as DNA, the CDR3 is TGTGCCAGCAGCCCGACAGGGGGTCGGTACGAGCAGTACTTC.

V and J are TRBV20-1 and TRBJ2-3; D may be TRBD1 (5 bases). This CDR3 region has 11 residues. From germline, CDR1 is DFQATT and CDR2 SNEGSKA (reference sequence). Trimming took off 8 bases at V and 6 bases at J, with 12 bases between the two ends. In DNA, the CDR3 is TGCAGTTTAGGGGTAGGGGATACGCAGTATTTT. Protein product: CSLGVGDTQYF.

The V call is TRBV20-1, the J call TRBJ2-7; D is uncertain. The germline V gene has CDR1 DFQATT and CDR2 SNEGSKA (reference sequence). V was clipped by 0 bases and J by 0 bases, with 12 bases between them. The CDR3 runs 15 residues. The CDR3 region is CSARDRGMTSYEQYF. The CDR3, as DNA: TGCAGTGCTAGAGATAGAGGCATGACCTCCTACGAGCAGTACTTC.

J is TRBJ1-5 and V is TRBV4-1, with D uncertain. Germline V lookup: CDR1 MGHRA, CDR2 YSYEKL. Trimming cost V 4 bases and J 3 bases, with 10 bases left between them. The CDR3 consists of 14 residues. The CDR3 sequence: CASSPNNPNQPQHF. Written as DNA, the CDR3 is TGCGCCAGCAGCCCTAATAATCCCAATCAGCCCCAGCATTTT.

This clonotype appeared once. The J gene is TRBJ2-7, the V gene TRBV27; 7 bases are a match to TRBD1. Germline assignment: CDR1 MNHEY and CDR2 SMNVEV (reference sequence). The CDR3 is 14 amino acids. V shed 3 bases and J 2 bases; nucleotides not matched to a gene: 4. The CDR3 DNA sequence: TGTGCCAGCAGTTTTTACAGGGGACCCTACGAGCAGTACTTC. Encoded protein: CASSFYRGPYEQYF.

Only one count was recorded for this clonotype. The gene calls are TRBV5-1 and TRBJ2-2; D is unresolved. Germline assignment: CDR1 SGHRS and CDR2 YFSETQ. CDR3 length: 15 residues. V was pared by 5 bases and J by 7 bases, with 18 bases between. CDR3 sequence: CASSADRRLGGELFF. CDR3 DNA: TGCGCCAGCAGTGCGGATAGGAGATTGGGCGGGGAGCTGTTTTTT.

This chain links TRBV2 with TRBJ1-1; D gene ambiguous. Per the germline V gene, CDR1 is SNHLY and CDR2 is FYNNEI. V lost 3 bases, J lost 11 bases, and 10 bases lay in between. The CDR3 extends over 11 amino acids. The CDR3: CASSDNGEAFF. DNA of the CDR3: TGTGCCAGCAGTGATAATGGGGAGGCTTTCTTT.

This rearrangement joins TRBV5-6 to TRBJ2-7; D is ambiguous. Between the trimmed V and J ends, which lost 0 bases and 5 bases, there was a span of 9 bases. Germline V gene lookup returns CDR1 SGHDT and CDR2 YYEEEE. This CDR3 comprises 13 residues. CDR3: CASSLVGSHEQYF. CDR3 sequence (DNA): TGTGCCAGCAGCTTGGTAGGTTCCCACGAGCAGTACTTC.

This clonotype was observed a handful of times. V and J are TRBV5-6 and TRBJ2-7; 7 bases are shared with TRBD1. The CDR3 is 13 residues long. V lost 2 bases to trimming and J lost 3 bases; unmatched junction nucleotides: 2. From germline, CDR1 is SGHDT and CDR2 YYEEEE. CDR3 region: CASSFGDSYEQYF. The CDR3 DNA reads TGTGCCAGCAGCTTTGGGGACAGCTACGAGCAGTACTTC.

The V call is TRBV4-1, the J call TRBJ2-1, with D perhaps matching TRBD1 (6 bases). Germline V gene sequence: CDR1 MGHRA, CDR2 YSYEKL. Trimming took 3 bases from V and 1 from J, leaving 13 bases between them. CDR3 length: 16 residues. CDR3 sequence: CASSHDRLSSYNEQFF. The CDR3, as DNA: TGCGCCAGCAGCCATGACAGGCTTAGTTCCTACAATGAGCAGTTCTTC.

In DNA, the CDR3 is TGTGCCAGCAGTTTATTAAGCCAACACTACGAGCAGTACTTC. Translating gives CASSLLSQHYEQYF. The chain employs TRBV28 and TRBJ2-7; D ambiguous. Trimming took 1 base from V and 3 from J, leaving 10 bases between them. From germline, CDR1 is MDHEN and CDR2 SYDVKM. The CDR3 extends over 14 amino acids.

This clonotype was found once. The genes are TRBV19 and TRBJ1-5; 8 bases fit TRBD1. In germline, CDR1 is LNHDA, CDR2 SQIVND (reference sequence). The CDR3 is 16 amino acids. Trimming removed 4 bases from V and 3 bases from J; junction bases left unmatched: 8. The CDR3: CASSNGQGVYNQPQHF. The CDR3 coding sequence is TGTGCCAGTAGTAACGGACAGGGAGTTTACAATCAGCCCCAGCATTTT. Looking up the rest from reference TRBV19 and TRBJ1-5 gives the full variable domain: DGGITQSPKYLFRKEGQNVTLSCEQNLNHDAMYWYRQDPGQGLRLIYYSQIVNDFQKGDIAEGYSVSREKKESFPLTVTSAQKNPTAFYLCASSNGQGVYNQPQHFGDGTRLSIL.

The chain couples TRBV4-1 to TRBJ1-1; no clear D gene. The CDR3 loop spans 16 amino acids. Germline values: CDR1 MGHRA, CDR2 YSYEKL. The V gene lost 4 bases and the J gene lost 0 bases, with 15 bases spanning the gap. As DNA, the CDR3 is TGCGCCAGCAGCCCACGGGTCCAGCGTATGAACACTGAAGCTTTCTTT. It is translated as CASSPRVQRMNTEAFF.

The V call is TRBV27, the J call TRBJ1-6; maybe TRBD1 (5 bases). Germline CDR1 reads MNHEY; CDR2 reads SMNVEV (reference sequence). Trimming removed 6 bases at V and 1 base at J, with 16 bases between. The CDR3 runs to 17 residues. The CDR3 is CASSPGPYVSYNSPLHF. The CDR3 nucleotides are TGTGCCAGCAGCCCGGGACCATACGTTTCCTATAATTCACCCCTCCACTTT.

This clonotype occurred a few times. The chain has TRBV29-1 and TRBJ2-7; 11 bases align to TRBD2. The germline V gene has CDR1 SQVTM and CDR2 ANQGSEA. This CDR3 has 14 residues. The J segment lost 3 bases and the V segment lost 4 bases, leaving 5 bases of the junction unmatched. The CDR3 reads CSVVAGGPGYEQYF. CDR3 bases: TGCAGCGTTGTAGCGGGAGGGCCCGGCTACGAGCAGTACTTC.

V gene TRBV25-1 combines with J gene TRBJ2-2; 10 nucleotides match TRBD1. From germline, CDR1 is MGHDK and CDR2 SYGVNS. Trimming cost V 3 bases and J 3 bases; bases outside gene matches: 1. CDR3 length equals 15 residues. CDR3 in amino acids: CASSETGGHTGELFF. As DNA, the CDR3 is TGTGCCAGCAGTGAGACAGGGGGCCACACCGGGGAGCTGTTTTTT.

The gene calls are TRBV20-1 and TRBJ2-5; 7 bases map to TRBD2. The CDR3 loop spans 15 amino acids. CDR1 is DFQATT and CDR2 is SNEGSKA in the germline V gene (reference sequence). Trimming took 0 bases from V and 4 from J; bases not matched to a gene: 8. The CDR3 protein is CSAREGLGGLETQYF. CDR3 coding DNA: TGCAGTGCTAGAGAGGGATTGGGGGGGTTAGAGACCCAGTACTTC.

V and J are TRBV18 and TRBJ1-1, with D hard to call. This CDR3 is 13 amino acids long. Per germline, CDR1 KGHSH and CDR2 LQKENI. V was clipped by 1 base and J by 1 base, with 4 bases between them. Here the CDR3 DNA reads TGTGCCAGCTCACCACAGGAGAACACTGAAGCTTTCTTT. Translating gives CASSPQENTEAFF.

The chain combines TRBV27 with TRBJ1-2; D remains unclear. This CDR3 is built from 14 residues. The ends were cut back, 5 bases at V and 6 bases at J, with 16 bases in the middle. The V gene's germline CDR1 is MNHEY and CDR2 SMNVEV (reference sequence). CDR3 sequence: CASSPMPPLHGYTF. CDR3 nucleotide sequence: TGTGCCAGCAGTCCAATGCCACCTCTCCATGGCTACACCTTC.